The rows below give T cell receptor beta chains drawn from one sample of a study of blood T cells in healthy people across ages. MiXCR, applied by TCRdb to the 5' RACE reads, yields one record per CDR3 protein. The sample contains about 700,000 distinct CDR3 sequences, about 32% of which appear only once. The sequencing sample was made of blood. Receptors were obtained from an elderly woman in good health. Each CDR3 is given without its conserved first and last residue. A D gene is named only where the DNA matches it firmly.

V	D	length	J	CDR3
TRBV7-8	NA	12	TRBJ2-1	ASSLGTRDNEQF
TRBV5-1	NA	12	TRBJ2-5	ASSLSGLGETQY
TRBV6-6	TRBD1	13	TRBJ2-7	ASRQDRGRPYEQY
TRBV10-3	NA	17	TRBJ2-5	AISGGRGAPAGRRETQY
TRBV27	TRBD1	14	TRBJ2-7	ASSPLGQGPTYEQY
TRBV9	NA	12	TRBJ2-7	ASSVGALSYEQY
TRBV7-2	NA	11	TRBJ2-1	ACSPTEYNERF
TRBV7-2	NA	13	TRBJ1-1	ASSLAPVMNTEAF
TRBV5-1	TRBD2	15	TRBJ2-3	ASSSWLAGGLTDTQY
TRBV6-5	TRBD1	14	TRBJ1-1	ASSYRTGGGNTEAF
TRBV7-9	NA	13	TRBJ1-5	ASSLEGLVNQPQH
TRBV3-1	TRBD1	16	TRBJ1-1	ASSQGWAGGRSNTEAF
TRBV5-5	NA	13	TRBJ1-1	ASSFSGAWNTEAF
TRBV28	TRBD1	14	TRBJ1-1	ASSSRTGRIATEAF
TRBV3-1	NA	14	TRBJ1-6	ASSQDGGHDNSPLH
TRBV7-9	NA	16	TRBJ2-7	ASSLVRGQLLRFYEQY
TRBV7-9	NA	11	TRBJ1-2	ASRGALNYGYT
TRBV18	TRBD1	13	TRBJ2-7	ASSPAGQGTYEQY
TRBV29-1	NA	13	TRBJ2-3	SVEFGVSLTDTQY
TRBV5-1	TRBD2	13	TRBJ2-5	ASSPLRGGTNEQY
TRBV6-1	NA	15	TRBJ2-2	ASSPGRSGANTGELF
TRBV5-1	TRBD1	14	TRBJ2-3	ASSSRQGEIADTQY
TRBV5-1	NA	11	TRBJ2-1	ASSLRTHTQEF
TRBV27	NA	14	TRBJ2-5	ASSSPDRDTPKTQY
TRBV5-1	TRBD1	12	TRBJ1-2	ASSPPEGASGYT
TRBV6-6	NA	13	TRBJ1-5	VSSYLQQFNQPPH
TRBV30	NA	13	TRBJ2-7	AWDAGLSPHYEQY
TRBV4-1	NA	14	TRBJ1-4	ASSQDSWATAEKLF
TRBV29-1	NA	13	TRBJ2-7	SAQGPNGVSYEQY
TRBV5-6	NA	11	TRBJ2-7	ASSLKGIYEQY
TRBV3-1	NA	11	TRBJ1-1	ASSQDRPTEAF
TRBV6-5	TRBD2	17	TRBJ2-1	ASSYRAYGTSGGEDEQF